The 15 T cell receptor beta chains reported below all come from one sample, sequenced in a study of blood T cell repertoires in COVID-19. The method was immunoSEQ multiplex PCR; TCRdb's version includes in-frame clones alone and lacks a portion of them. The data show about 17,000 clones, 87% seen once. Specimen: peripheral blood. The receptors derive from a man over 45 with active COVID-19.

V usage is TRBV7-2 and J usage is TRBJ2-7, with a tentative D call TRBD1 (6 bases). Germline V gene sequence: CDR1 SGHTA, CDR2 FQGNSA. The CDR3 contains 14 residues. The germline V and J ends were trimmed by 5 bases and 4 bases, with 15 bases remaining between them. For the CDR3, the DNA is TGTGCCAGCAGCCTTGACAGGAAGATTTACGAGCAGTACTTC. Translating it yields CASSLDRKIYEQYF. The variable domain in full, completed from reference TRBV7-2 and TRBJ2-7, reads GAGVSQSPSNKVTEKGKDVELRCDPISGHTALYWYRQSLGQGLEFLIYFQGNSAPDKSGLPSDRFSAERTGGSVSTLTIQRTQQEDSAVYLCASSLDRKIYEQYFGPGTRLTVT.

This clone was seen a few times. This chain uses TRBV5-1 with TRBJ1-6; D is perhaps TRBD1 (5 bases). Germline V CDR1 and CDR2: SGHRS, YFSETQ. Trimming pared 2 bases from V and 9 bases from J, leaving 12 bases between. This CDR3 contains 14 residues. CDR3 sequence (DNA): TGCGCCAGCAGCTTAGCAGGAAGGGGTTCACCCCTCCACTTT. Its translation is CASSLAGRGSPLHF.

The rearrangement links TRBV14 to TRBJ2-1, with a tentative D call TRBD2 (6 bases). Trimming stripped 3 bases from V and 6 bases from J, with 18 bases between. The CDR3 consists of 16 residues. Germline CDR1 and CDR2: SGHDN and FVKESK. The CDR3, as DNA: TGTGCCAGCAGCCAGGCGGGACTCCCCGCAGGCAATGAGCAGTTCTTC. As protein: CASSQAGLPAGNEQFF.

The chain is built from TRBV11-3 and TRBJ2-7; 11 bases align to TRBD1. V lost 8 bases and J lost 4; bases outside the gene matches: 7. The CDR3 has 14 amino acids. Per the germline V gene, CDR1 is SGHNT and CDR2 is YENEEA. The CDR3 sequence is CASGPGTGGYEQYF. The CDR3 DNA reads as TGTGCCAGCGGCCCCGGGACAGGGGGATACGAGCAGTACTTC.

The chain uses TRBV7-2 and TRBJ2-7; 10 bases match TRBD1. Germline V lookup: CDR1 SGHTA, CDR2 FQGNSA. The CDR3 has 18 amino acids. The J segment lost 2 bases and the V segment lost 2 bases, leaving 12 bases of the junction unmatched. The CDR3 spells CASSLFLTGGTGAYEQYF. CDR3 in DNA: TGTGCCAGCAGCTTATTTTTGACAGGGGGCACAGGGGCCTACGAGCAGTACTTC.

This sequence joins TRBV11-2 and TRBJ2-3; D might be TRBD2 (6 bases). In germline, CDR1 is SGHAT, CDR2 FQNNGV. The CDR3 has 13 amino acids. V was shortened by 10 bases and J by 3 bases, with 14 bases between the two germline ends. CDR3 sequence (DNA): TGTGCCACCACTAGCCTCGGTACAGATACGCAGTATTTT. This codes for CATTSLGTDTQYF.

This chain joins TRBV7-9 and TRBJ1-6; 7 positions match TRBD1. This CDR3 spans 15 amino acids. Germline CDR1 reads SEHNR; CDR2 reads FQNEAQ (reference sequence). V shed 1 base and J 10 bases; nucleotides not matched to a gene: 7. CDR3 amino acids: CASSLVAGGNSPLHF. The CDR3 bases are TGTGCCAGCAGCTTAGTTGCAGGGGGAAACTCACCCCTCCACTTT.

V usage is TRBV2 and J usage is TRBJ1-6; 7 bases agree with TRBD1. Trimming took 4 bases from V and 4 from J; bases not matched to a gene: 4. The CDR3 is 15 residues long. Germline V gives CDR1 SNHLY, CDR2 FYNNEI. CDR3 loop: CASSGGQLYNSPLHF. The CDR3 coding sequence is TGTGCCAGCAGTGGGGGACAGTTATATAATTCACCCCTCCACTTT. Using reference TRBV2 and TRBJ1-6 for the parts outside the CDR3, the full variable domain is EPEVTQTPSHQVTQMGQEVILRCVPISNHLYFYWYRQILGQKVEFLVSFYNNEISEKSEIFDDQFSVERPDGSNFTLKIRSTKLEDSAMYFCASSGGQLYNSPLHFGNGTRLTVT.

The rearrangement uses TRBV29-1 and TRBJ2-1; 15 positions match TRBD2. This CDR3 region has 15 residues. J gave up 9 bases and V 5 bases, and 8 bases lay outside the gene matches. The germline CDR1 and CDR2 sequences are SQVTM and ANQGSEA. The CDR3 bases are TGCAGCGTTTCCGGACTAGCGGGAGGGCCACGTGAGCAGTTCTTC. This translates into CSVSGLAGGPREQFF.

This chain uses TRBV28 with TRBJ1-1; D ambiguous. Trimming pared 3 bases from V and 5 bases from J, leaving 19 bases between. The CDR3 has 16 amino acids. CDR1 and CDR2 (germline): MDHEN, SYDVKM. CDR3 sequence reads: CASSFPLVEGWTEAFF. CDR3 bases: TGTGCCAGCAGTTTCCCCCTAGTGGAGGGTTGGACTGAAGCTTTCTTT. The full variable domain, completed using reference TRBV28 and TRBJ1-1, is DVKVTQSSRYLVKRTGEKVFLECVQDMDHENMFWYRQDPGLGLRLIYFSYDVKMKEKGDIPEGYSVSREKKERFSLILESASTNQTSMYLCASSFPLVEGWTEAFFGQGTRLTVV.

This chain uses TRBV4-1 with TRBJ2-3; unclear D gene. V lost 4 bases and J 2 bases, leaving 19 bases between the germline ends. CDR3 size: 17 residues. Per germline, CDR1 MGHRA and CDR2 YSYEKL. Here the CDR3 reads CASSPGYDSEDTDTQYF. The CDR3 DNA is TGCGCCAGCAGCCCCGGGTATGACTCCGAAGACACAGATACGCAGTATTTT.

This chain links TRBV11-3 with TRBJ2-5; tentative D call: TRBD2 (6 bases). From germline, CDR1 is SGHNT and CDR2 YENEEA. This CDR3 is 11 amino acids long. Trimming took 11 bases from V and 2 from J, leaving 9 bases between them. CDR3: CASGGQETQYF. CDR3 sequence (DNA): TGTGCCTCCGGGGGTCAAGAGACCCAGTACTTC.

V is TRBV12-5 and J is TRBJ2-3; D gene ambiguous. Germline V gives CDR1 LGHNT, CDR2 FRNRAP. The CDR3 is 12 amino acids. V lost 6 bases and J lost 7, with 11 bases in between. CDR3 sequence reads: CASGYNSNTQYF. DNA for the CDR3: TGTGCTAGTGGGTACAATTCGAATACGCAGTATTTT.

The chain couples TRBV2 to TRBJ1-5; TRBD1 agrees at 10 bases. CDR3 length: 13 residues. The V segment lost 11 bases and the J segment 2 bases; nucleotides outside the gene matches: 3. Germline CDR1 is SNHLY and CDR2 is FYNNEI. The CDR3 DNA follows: TGTGCCTCGGGGACAGGGGGCAATCAGCCCCAGCATTTT. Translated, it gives CASGTGGNQPQHF.

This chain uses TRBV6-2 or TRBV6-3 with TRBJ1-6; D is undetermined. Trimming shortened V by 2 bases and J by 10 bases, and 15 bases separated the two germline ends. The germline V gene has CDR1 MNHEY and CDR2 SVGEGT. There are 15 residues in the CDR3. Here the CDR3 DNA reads TGTGCCAGCAGTTACGGGCTGGAGGGTAGATCACCCCTCCACTTT. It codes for CASSYGLEGRSPLHF.